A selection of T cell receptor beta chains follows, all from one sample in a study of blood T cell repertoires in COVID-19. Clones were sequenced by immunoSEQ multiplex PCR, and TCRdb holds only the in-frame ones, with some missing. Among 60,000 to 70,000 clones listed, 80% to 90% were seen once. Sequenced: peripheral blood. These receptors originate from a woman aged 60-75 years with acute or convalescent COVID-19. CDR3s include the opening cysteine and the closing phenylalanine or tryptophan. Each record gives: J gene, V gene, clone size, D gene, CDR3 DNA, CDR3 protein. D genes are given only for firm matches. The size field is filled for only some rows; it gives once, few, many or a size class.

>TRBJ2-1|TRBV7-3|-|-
TGTGCCAGCAGCTTAAGGGGACTTTACAATGAGCAGTTCTTC
CASSLRGLYNEQFF
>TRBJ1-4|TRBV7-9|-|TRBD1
TGTGCCAGCACCTTCAGGGGGAGTAATGAAAAACTGTTTTTT
CASTFRGSNEKLFF
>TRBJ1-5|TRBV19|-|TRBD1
TGTGCCAGTAGTTTCCCCTCGACAGGGAGGCGCAATCAGCCCCAGCATTTT
CASSFPSTGRRNQPQHF
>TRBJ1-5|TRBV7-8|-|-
TGTGCCAGCAGCTTAGTTCAGACACCCCCGAATCAGCCCCAGCATTTT
CASSLVQTPPNQPQHF
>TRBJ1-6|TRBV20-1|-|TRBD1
TGCAGTGCTAGTTGGGGGACAGCAAATTCACCCCTCCACTTT
CSASWGTANSPLHF
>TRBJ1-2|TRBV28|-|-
TGTGCCAGCAGGGGGGTCCTCTCCTCAAGGGAGGCCTATGGCTACACCTTC
CASRGVLSSREAYGYTF
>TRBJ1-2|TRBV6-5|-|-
TGTGCCAGCAGACCCGACAGTCTCTATGGCTACACCTTC
CASRPDSLYGYTF
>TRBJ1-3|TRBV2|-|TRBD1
TGTGCCAGCAGACTCCGTCCCCTGACAGGGTCCGACGGAAACACCATATATTTT
CASRLRPLTGSDGNTIYF
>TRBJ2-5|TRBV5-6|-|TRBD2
TGTGCCAGCAGCTGGGCGGGACTAGCGGGGGGGCAAGAGACCCAGTACTTC
CASSWAGLAGGQETQYF
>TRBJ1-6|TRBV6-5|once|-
TGTGCCAGCAGTTCAATACGGGATAATTCACCCCTCCACTTT
CASSSIRDNSPLHF
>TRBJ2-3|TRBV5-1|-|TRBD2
TGCGCCAGCAGCTTGTATAGCGGGAGGGGCACAGATACGCAGTATTTT
CASSLYSGRGTDTQYF
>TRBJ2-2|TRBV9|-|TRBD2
TGTGCCAGCAGCGTAGCTAAAATGGACGGGAGGATCCACACCGGGGAGCTGTTTTTT
CASSVAKMDGRIHTGELFF
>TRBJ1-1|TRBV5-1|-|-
TGCGCCAGCAGCTTGAGCTTACGGAACACTGAAGCTTTCTTT
CASSLSLRNTEAFF
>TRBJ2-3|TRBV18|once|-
TGTGCCAGCTCACCATTGGGCGGGGGCACAGATACGCAGTATTTT
CASSPLGGGTDTQYF
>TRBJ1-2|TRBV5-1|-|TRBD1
TGCGCCAGCAGCTTAGGACAGGGGAGTAATGGCTACACCTTC
CASSLGQGSNGYTF
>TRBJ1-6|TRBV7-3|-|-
TGTGCCAGCAGCCCCGGGTTGGAAAATTCACCCCTCCACTTT
CASSPGLENSPLHF
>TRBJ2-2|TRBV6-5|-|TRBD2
TGTGCCAGCACTGGGCTAGCGGGCACCGGGGAGCTGTTTTTT
CASTGLAGTGELFF
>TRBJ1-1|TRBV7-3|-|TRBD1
TGTGCCAGCAGCGTTAGAAGGACAGGGGGCACTGAAGCTTTCTTT
CASSVRRTGGTEAFF
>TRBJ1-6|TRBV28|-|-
TGTGCCAGCACCCGACAGACTTATAATTCACCCCTCCACTTT
CASTRQTYNSPLHF
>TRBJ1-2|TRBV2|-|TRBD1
TGTGCCAGCAGTCGCGGGACAGGGAACTATGGCTACACCTTC
CASSRGTGNYGYTF
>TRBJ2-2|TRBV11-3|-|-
TGTGCCAGCAGCTTAAGGGGTCTGAACACCGGGGAGCTGTTTTTT
CASSLRGLNTGELFF
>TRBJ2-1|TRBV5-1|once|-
TGCGCCAGCAGCCTGAATCCGCGGGCTCGCTCCTACAATGAGCAGTTCTTC
CASSLNPRARSYNEQFF
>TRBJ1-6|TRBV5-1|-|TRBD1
TGCGCCAGCAGCAAAGGACAGGGACCCTATAATTCACCCCTCCACTTT
CASSKGQGPYNSPLHF
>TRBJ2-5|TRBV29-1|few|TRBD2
TGCAGCGTACGACTAGCGGGAGGACTGACCCAGTACTTC
CSVRLAGGLTQYF
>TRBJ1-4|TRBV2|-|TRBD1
TGTGCCAGCAGGGACAGGGGGCGCACTAATGAAAAACTGTTTTTT
CASRDRGRTNEKLFF
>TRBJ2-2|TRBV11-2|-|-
TGTGCCAGCAGTTTAACAGGGAGCACCGGGGAGCTGTTTTTT
CASSLTGSTGELFF